This entry lists 26 T cell receptor beta chains sequenced from one sample in a study of blood T cells in healthy people across ages. PCR was performed a second time for 7 to 11 cycles using a sample-barcoded 5' primer and a J-beta primer mix. TCRdb fed the 5' RACE reads into MiXCR, producing one record per CDR3 protein. The repertoire holds hundreds of thousands of distinct CDR3 sequences, about 30% seen once, with more than 15% in the top ten. Sequencing was carried out using blood. These receptors came from a woman older than 75 in good health.

This clonotype has only a few counts. With a much larger clone just one base away, this may be a read error. This rearrangement joins TRBV10-3 to TRBJ1-2; D remains unclear. There are 15 residues in the CDR3. Germline lookup yields CDR1 ENHRY and CDR2 SYGVKD. V lost 6 bases and J 0 bases, leaving 14 bases between the germline ends. In DNA form, the CDR3 reads TGTGCCATCAGGACTAACATAGTAGCTAACTATGGCTACACCTTC. Amino acids: CAIRTNIVANYGYTF.

The chain recombines TRBV20-1 with TRBJ1-5; D remains ambiguous. Germline CDR1 and CDR2: DFQATT and SNEGSKA (reference sequence). The CDR3 has 13 amino acids. V dropped 3 bases and J dropped 3 bases, with 9 bases sitting between them. The CDR3 DNA is TGCAGTGCTAGTAATGGTCCCAATCAGCCCCAGCATTTT. This encodes CSASNGPNQPQHF.

This clonotype was recorded at least ten times. The rearrangement uses TRBV5-1 and TRBJ2-7; D may correspond to TRBD1 or TRBD2 (5 bases each). The CDR3 contains 14 residues. The germline V gene encodes CDR1 SGHRS and CDR2 YFSETQ. With 2 bases removed from V and 2 bases from J, the gap between germline ends came to 11 bases. The CDR3 spells CASSLSGRTYEQYF. The CDR3, as DNA: TGCGCCAGCAGCTTATCGGGACGGACCTACGAGCAGTACTTC.

This clonotype has a handful of counts. V usage is TRBV18 and J usage is TRBJ1-1; D ambiguous. The V gene lost 2 bases and the J gene lost 2 bases, with 9 bases spanning the gap. The germline CDR1 and CDR2 sequences are KGHSH and LQKENI. The CDR3 length is 14 residues. CDR3 protein: CASSPASANTEAFF. Written as DNA, the CDR3 is TGTGCCAGCTCACCAGCCTCCGCCAACACTGAAGCTTTCTTT.

This clonotype was counted many times. V usage is TRBV29-1 and J usage is TRBJ1-2; D is unclear. The CDR3 runs 16 residues. The germline CDR1 and CDR2 sequences are SQVTM and ANQGSEA. V shed 0 bases and J shed 1 base, with 15 bases lying between them. CDR3 coding DNA: TGCAGCGTTGAAGATCGAGCTTGGGGATTTAACTATGGCTACACCTTC. It specifies CSVEDRAWGFNYGYTF.

This clonotype was detected ten times or more. The chain employs TRBV7-2 and TRBJ2-5, with 13 positions matching TRBD2. Trimming cost V 5 bases and J 2 bases; bases outside gene matches: 5. Germline CDR1 and CDR2: SGHTA and FQGNSA. The CDR3 runs 16 residues. In DNA, the CDR3 is TGTGCCAGCAGCCCCCGGACTAGCGGGGGACAAGAGACCCAGTACTTC. Translation gives CASSPRTSGGQETQYF.

The table lists this clonotype with many counts. V and J are TRBV20-1 and TRBJ1-5; TRBD1 matches at 7 bases. V shed 1 base and J 3 bases; nucleotides not matched to a gene: 3. The CDR3 is made up of 14 amino acids. Per germline, CDR1 DFQATT and CDR2 SNEGSKA (reference sequence). The CDR3 nucleotides are TGCAGTGCTAGAGGGGGACAGCTCAATCAGCCCCAGCATTTT. Residues: CSARGGQLNQPQHF.

The CDR3 loop reads CSARDLDTGELFF. The CDR3 DNA reads as TGCAGTGCTAGAGATCTCGACACCGGGGAGCTGTTTTTT. J is TRBJ2-2 and V is TRBV20-1; no clear D gene. The ends were cut back, 0 bases at V and 3 bases at J, with 5 bases in the middle. Germline lookup yields CDR1 DFQATT and CDR2 SNEGSKA (reference sequence). This CDR3 has 13 amino acids.

CDR3 in amino acids: CATSDTGQRDGYTF. Here the CDR3 DNA reads TGTGCCACCAGTGACACGGGGCAGAGAGATGGCTACACCTTC. The rearrangement joins TRBV24-1 to TRBJ1-2; a possible D gene is TRBD1 (5 bases). The germline CDR1 and CDR2 sequences are KGHDR and SFDVKD. V shed 4 bases and J shed 6 bases, with 14 bases lying between them. This CDR3 spans 14 amino acids.

Worth noting for this clonotype: A much bigger clone sits one base away, suggesting this may be a read error. The rearrangement uses TRBV21-1 and TRBJ1-1. TRBV21-1 is described as a pseudogene. The CDR3 is made up of 12 amino acids. The CDR3: CARRPKNAEAFF. In DNA, the CDR3 is TGTGCCAGGCGTCCGAAGAACGCTGAAGCTTTCTTT.

As to this clonotype: This may be a read error, as it is one base from a much larger clone. The J gene is TRBJ1-2, the V gene TRBV6-5, with 8 bases fitting TRBD1. CDR3 length equals 11 residues. CDR1 and CDR2 (germline): MNHEY, SVGAGI. Trimming at V came to 10 bases and at J to 8 bases, leaving 6 bases not matched to a gene. The CDR3 reads CATPDRGGYTF. CDR3 DNA sequence: TGTGCCACTCCTGACAGGGGCGGCTACACCTTC.

On this clonotype itself: A much larger clone sits a single nucleotide away, making a read error possible. The J gene is TRBJ2-7, the V gene TRBV19; D may correspond to TRBD1 or TRBD2 (5 bases each). Germline V gene lookup returns CDR1 LNHDA and CDR2 SQIVND (reference sequence). Trimming shortened V by 2 bases and J by 4 bases, and 12 bases separated the two germline ends. CDR3 length equals 14 residues. Here the CDR3 DNA reads TGTGCCAGTAGTATAAGACCGGGGCCATACGAGCAGTACTTC. Its translation: CASSIRPGPYEQYF.

The rearrangement links TRBV30 to TRBJ1-1; 7 bases line up with TRBD1. Germline V gene data show CDR1 as GTSNPN and CDR2 as SVGIG (reference sequence). V trimming: 5 bases; J trimming: 0 bases; junction bases outside the gene matches: 3. The CDR3 is 13 residues long. Here the CDR3 DNA reads TGTGCCTGGGGGGGACAGCTGAACACTGAAGCTTTCTTT. Its translation is CAWGGQLNTEAFF.

This clonotype was observed a handful of times. This sequence joins TRBV28 and TRBJ1-2; D gene ambiguous. Trimming removed 2 bases from V and 8 bases from J, with 12 bases in between. This CDR3 is 13 amino acids long. The germline gives CDR1 MDHEN, CDR2 SYDVKM. The CDR3, as DNA: TGTGCCAGCAGTTTAGTACGGTTGGCCGGCTACACCTTC. Translated: CASSLVRLAGYTF.

The chain carries TRBV20-1 and TRBJ2-1; 8 bases match TRBD2. Unmatched junction bases numbered 19, after V lost 8 bases and J lost 10 bases. There are 15 residues in the CDR3. Germline CDR1 is DFQATT and CDR2 is SNEGSKA (reference sequence). The CDR3 DNA follows: TGCAGTCCACAGGGATTCAGCGGGGGCCCATCCGAGCAGTTCTTC. Protein: CSPQGFSGGPSEQFF.

The chain has TRBV5-4 and TRBJ2-1; D may be TRBD2 (6 bases). The CDR3 loop spans 16 amino acids. The V gene's germline CDR1 is SGHNT and CDR2 YYREEE (reference sequence). V was pared by 0 bases and J by 5 bases, with 15 bases between. The CDR3 nucleotides read TGTGCCAGCAGCTTGGGGTCGGGACTGAAGAACAATGAGCAGTTCTTC. Translation gives CASSLGSGLKNNEQFF. The full variable domain, its missing parts supplied by reference TRBV5-4 and TRBJ2-1, is ETGVTQSPTHLIKTRGQQVTLRCSSQSGHNTVSWYQQALGQGPQFIFQYYREEENGRGNFPPRFSGLQFPNYSSELNVNALELDDSALYLCASSLGSGLKNNEQFFGPGTRLTVL.

This clonotype was picked up many times. The chain couples TRBV6-1 to TRBJ2-7, with TRBD2 matching over 7 bases. J was trimmed by 2 bases and V by 0 bases; bases with no gene match: 7. The germline CDR1 and CDR2 sequences are MNHNS and SASEGT. This CDR3 has 16 residues. The CDR3 sequence is CASSEASRGDPYEQYF. DNA of the CDR3: TGTGCCAGCAGTGAAGCGAGTCGGGGGGACCCCTACGAGCAGTACTTC.

There are a few counts of this clonotype. A much larger clone lies one base from this, so it may be a read error. V usage is TRBV5-1 and J usage is TRBJ2-3; the D gene is possibly TRBD1 (5 bases). The CDR3 spans 14 residues. The V end was cut by 3 bases, the J end by 2 bases, with 10 bases between. CDR1 is SGHRS, CDR2 YFSETQ, per germline. The CDR3 is CASSWAQDTDTQYF. The CDR3 DNA sequence: TGCGCCAGCAGCTGGGCACAGGACACAGATACGCAGTATTTT.

This clonotype was seen a single time. V usage is TRBV12-3 or TRBV12-4 and J usage is TRBJ2-1; D is undetermined. Gene TRBJ2-7 matches the end of the DNA better, so the J call may be wrong. The CDR3 totals 14 residues. CDR3 bases: TGTGCCAGCAGTTTACGGGCCCCGGCCTACGAGCAGTACTTC. Translated, it gives CASSLRAPAYEQYF.

The sample holds many counts of this clonotype. The chain combines TRBV6-6 with TRBJ2-5, with 9 bases fitting TRBD2. CDR3 size: 15 residues. V lost 0 bases to trimming and J lost 2 bases; unmatched junction nucleotides: 1. Per the germline V gene, CDR1 is MNHNY and CDR2 is SVGAGI (reference sequence). The CDR3 nucleotides read TGTGCCAGCAGTTACTCCCTAGCGGGGCAAGAGACCCAGTACTTC. Amino acid sequence: CASSYSLAGQETQYF.

This clonotype was found many times. The V and J genes are TRBV20-1 and TRBJ2-7; D may be TRBD1 (6 bases). Trimming removed 3 bases from V and 4 bases from J, with 16 bases in between. The CDR3 covers 14 residues. CDR1 is DFQATT and CDR2 is SNEGSKA in the germline V gene (reference sequence). CDR3 sequence reads: CSASRSRGTYEQYF. The DNA of the CDR3 is TGCAGTGCTAGCCGGTCCAGGGGCACTTACGAGCAGTACTTC.

This clonotype was counted ten times or more. The rearrangement uses TRBV6-1 and TRBJ1-2, with 9 bases fitting TRBD1. This CDR3 spans 15 amino acids. Trimming removed 4 bases from V and 8 bases from J; junction bases left unmatched: 11. The germline gives CDR1 MNHNS, CDR2 SASEGT. For the CDR3, the DNA is TGTGCCAGCAGTGTTCAACAGGGGGCTGGTGGAGGCTACACCTTC. It is translated as CASSVQQGAGGGYTF.

This chain uses TRBV29-1 with TRBJ1-1; TRBD1 agrees at 7 bases. Trimming took 7 bases from V and 5 from J; bases not matched to a gene: 4. The CDR3 runs 11 residues. The germline V gene has CDR1 SQVTM and CDR2 ANQGSEA. The CDR3 loop is CSGQGGTEAFF. Written as DNA, the CDR3 is TGCAGCGGCCAGGGGGGAACTGAAGCTTTCTTT.

A remark on this clonotype: A much larger clone lies one base from this, so it may be a read error. V gene TRBV20-1 combines with J gene TRBJ2-3, with D unresolved. The CDR3 is made up of 12 amino acids. Trimming took off 5 bases at V and 2 bases at J, with 8 bases between the two ends. In germline, CDR1 is DFQATT, CDR2 SNEGSKA (reference sequence). The CDR3 nucleotides are TGCAGTGCTGGAGCTGTCACAGATACGCAGTATTTT. This translates into CSAGAVTDTQYF.

V and J are TRBV20-1 and TRBJ2-7; 7 bases agree with TRBD2. This CDR3 has 14 residues. Trimming removed 4 bases from V and 2 bases from J; junction bases left unmatched: 8. Germline assignment: CDR1 DFQATT and CDR2 SNEGSKA (reference sequence). The CDR3 region has the DNA TGCAGTGCTACGGGACGGGAGGATACCTACGAGCAGTACTTC. It is translated as CSATGREDTYEQYF.

This clonotype was seen at least ten times. This chain links TRBV6-2 or TRBV6-3 with TRBJ1-2, with D possibly matching TRBD1 (6 bases). CDR3 size: 13 residues. Trimming took 6 bases from V and 4 from J, leaving 12 bases between them. The germline V gene has CDR1 MNHEY and CDR2 SVGEGT. CDR3 DNA: TGTGCCAGCAGGGCGGACAGCCCCTATGGCTACACCTTC. Translated, it gives CASRADSPYGYTF.